This is a list of T cell receptor beta chains from one sample in a study of post-analysis software for immune sequencing data. TCRdb re-analysed the PCR reads in MiXCR, keeping a single row per CDR3 protein. Found here are about 680,000 distinct CDR3 sequences, 55% to 60% of them singletons; the top ten hold about 11%. Sequenced: blood. These receptors all come from a girl aged 2 to 10 with multiple sclerosis. The CDR3 runs from the conserved cysteine through the conserved F or W. Fields, in order: CDR3 DNA, CDR3 protein, clone size, D gene, J gene, V gene. The D gene is left open where the match is weak. Clone size is stated in some rows and not others, as once, few, many or a class when expanded.

CDR3 DNA: TGTGCCAGCAGTCTCCAGTCGAGCTCCTACAATGAGCAGTTCTTC; CDR3 protein: CASSLQSSSYNEQFF; clone size: -; D gene: -; J gene: TRBJ2-1; V gene: TRBV11-2
CDR3 DNA: TGTGCCAGCAGCTTAATGTCCTACAATGAGCAGTTCTTC; CDR3 protein: CASSLMSYNEQFF; clone size: -; D gene: -; J gene: TRBJ2-1; V gene: TRBV7-2
CDR3 DNA: TGTGCCACCAGTGATTTGTCCGGTTATGGCTACACCTTC; CDR3 protein: CATSDLSGYGYTF; clone size: -; D gene: -; J gene: TRBJ1-2; V gene: TRBV24-1
CDR3 DNA: TGTGCCAGCAGCTTACAAGGACAGGGGGCCCACGAGCAGTACTTC; CDR3 protein: CASSLQGQGAHEQYF; clone size: -; D gene: TRBD1; J gene: TRBJ2-7; V gene: TRBV7-2
CDR3 DNA: TGTGCCATCAGTCCTAGTGGGTACGAGCAGTACTTC; CDR3 protein: CAISPSGYEQYF; clone size: -; D gene: -; J gene: TRBJ2-7; V gene: TRBV10-3
CDR3 DNA: TGTGCCAGCGGCGACAGGGCGTCCAACGAGCAGTACTTC; CDR3 protein: CASGDRASNEQYF; clone size: -; D gene: TRBD1; J gene: TRBJ2-7; V gene: TRBV13
CDR3 DNA: TGTGCCAGCTCACCACTAGCAACTAATGAAAAACTGTTTTTT; CDR3 protein: CASSPLATNEKLFF; clone size: -; D gene: -; J gene: TRBJ1-4; V gene: TRBV18
CDR3 DNA: TGTGCCAGCAGCCAAGAATATAGGACAGGGACCTACGAGCAGTACTTC; CDR3 protein: CASSQEYRTGTYEQYF; clone size: -; D gene: TRBD1; J gene: TRBJ2-7; V gene: TRBV14
CDR3 DNA: TGTGCCAGCAGTTTATCACAGGGACTCACCGGGGAGCTGTTTTTT; CDR3 protein: CASSLSQGLTGELFF; clone size: few; D gene: -; J gene: TRBJ2-2; V gene: TRBV12-3/TRBV12-4
CDR3 DNA: TGTGCCAGCAGTTACCGTCCGGGACAGGGGGCCTACGAGCAGTACTTC; CDR3 protein: CASSYRPGQGAYEQYF; clone size: few; D gene: TRBD1; J gene: TRBJ2-7; V gene: TRBV12-3/TRBV12-4
CDR3 DNA: TGCGCCAGCAGCGGGGGACTAGCGGGACAAGCCTACTACGAGCAGTACTTC; CDR3 protein: CASSGGLAGQAYYEQYF; clone size: few; D gene: TRBD2; J gene: TRBJ2-7; V gene: TRBV5-1
CDR3 DNA: TGTGCCAGCAATTCGGGAGGGGCGGTAGATACGCAGTATTTT; CDR3 protein: CASNSGGAVDTQYF; clone size: few; D gene: TRBD2; J gene: TRBJ2-3; V gene: TRBV2
CDR3 DNA: TGTGCCACCAGCAGAGATGGTGCGGGACTAGCGGGGGGGCCCTCGACAGATACGCAGTATTTT; CDR3 protein: CATSRDGAGLAGGPSTDTQYF; clone size: -; D gene: TRBD2; J gene: TRBJ2-3; V gene: TRBV15
CDR3 DNA: TGCAGTGCTAGTCAAACAGGGTCGGTTGAGACCCAGTACTTC; CDR3 protein: CSASQTGSVETQYF; clone size: once; D gene: -; J gene: TRBJ2-5; V gene: TRBV20-1
CDR3 DNA: TGCAGTGCTAGCAGCAGTGCCCAGAGCGGCCGTGACAATGAGCAGTTCTTC; CDR3 protein: CSASSSAQSGRDNEQFF; clone size: -; D gene: -; J gene: TRBJ2-1; V gene: TRBV20-1
CDR3 DNA: TGTGCCAGCAGAGCGACAGTCTATGGCTACACCTTC; CDR3 protein: CASRATVYGYTF; clone size: -; D gene: -; J gene: TRBJ1-2; V gene: TRBV6-2/TRBV6-3
CDR3 DNA: TGCAGCGTTGAAGATCCTAATACCGGCTATGGCTACACCTTC; CDR3 protein: CSVEDPNTGYGYTF; clone size: few; D gene: -; J gene: TRBJ1-2; V gene: TRBV29-1
CDR3 DNA: TGTGCCTGGAGGGACGGGAGCTCCTACAATGAGCAGTTCTTC; CDR3 protein: CAWRDGSSYNEQFF; clone size: -; D gene: -; J gene: TRBJ2-1; V gene: TRBV30
CDR3 DNA: TGCAGCGTTGTGGGCAGGGGCCCCTCTGGGGCCAACGTCCTGACTTTC; CDR3 protein: CSVVGRGPSGANVLTF; clone size: many; D gene: -; J gene: TRBJ2-6; V gene: TRBV29-1
CDR3 DNA: TGCAGCTTCGGACAGGTCGGCGGTTCAGATACGCAGTATTTT; CDR3 protein: CSFGQVGGSDTQYF; clone size: -; D gene: TRBD1; J gene: TRBJ2-3; V gene: TRBV29-1
CDR3 DNA: TGTGCCACCAGTGACAGTTCCTACAATGAGCAGTTCTTC; CDR3 protein: CATSDSSYNEQFF; clone size: -; D gene: -; J gene: TRBJ2-1; V gene: TRBV24-1
CDR3 DNA: TGCGCCAGCAGGGCGGGAGGGCCACACAATGAGCAGTTCTTC; CDR3 protein: CASRAGGPHNEQFF; clone size: -; D gene: TRBD2; J gene: TRBJ2-1; V gene: TRBV5-1
CDR3 DNA: TGTGCCAGCAGTTGGCAGGGGTCAGACAATGAGCAGTTCTTC; CDR3 protein: CASSWQGSDNEQFF; clone size: -; D gene: -; J gene: TRBJ2-1; V gene: TRBV12-3/TRBV12-4
CDR3 DNA: TGCAGTGCTCACCGGGACCACCTAACAGAGCAGTTCTTC; CDR3 protein: CSAHRDHLTEQFF; clone size: -; D gene: -; J gene: TRBJ2-1; V gene: TRBV20-1
CDR3 DNA: TGCGCCAGCAGCTTGACCGGGCCCGGCTACACCTTC; CDR3 protein: CASSLTGPGYTF; clone size: few; D gene: -; J gene: TRBJ1-2; V gene: TRBV5-1
CDR3 DNA: TGTGCCAGCAGCTCGCCCCGAGACAAGAGCAATCAGCCCCAGCATTTT; CDR3 protein: CASSSPRDKSNQPQHF; clone size: -; D gene: -; J gene: TRBJ1-5; V gene: TRBV11-2
CDR3 DNA: TGCAGTGCTCCTAATCCGGGACAAGGGCCTCGCAAAGGGGAGCAGTACTTC; CDR3 protein: CSAPNPGQGPRKGEQYF; clone size: -; D gene: -; J gene: TRBJ2-5; V gene: TRBV20-1
CDR3 DNA: TGTGCCAGCAGCCCCCTCCCGGAGTCCTACAATGAGCAGTTCTTC; CDR3 protein: CASSPLPESYNEQFF; clone size: -; D gene: -; J gene: TRBJ2-1; V gene: TRBV7-2
CDR3 DNA: TGCGCCAGCAGCAGCCCCGGGACAGGGGACGGTGAGCAGTTCTTC; CDR3 protein: CASSSPGTGDGEQFF; clone size: few; D gene: TRBD1; J gene: TRBJ2-1; V gene: TRBV5-1
CDR3 DNA: TGTGCCAGCAGTAATAGGGCCACGACAGGGTACAATGAGCAGTTCTTC; CDR3 protein: CASSNRATTGYNEQFF; clone size: -; D gene: TRBD1; J gene: TRBJ2-1; V gene: TRBV12-3/TRBV12-4
CDR3 DNA: TGCAGTGCTATACCCTCTCCAGGGGGCGGCAATGAGCAGTTCTTC; CDR3 protein: CSAIPSPGGGNEQFF; clone size: few; D gene: TRBD1; J gene: TRBJ2-1; V gene: TRBV20-1
CDR3 DNA: TGCAGTGCTAGGGTACAGGGCACAGATACGCAGTATTTT; CDR3 protein: CSARVQGTDTQYF; clone size: few; D gene: -; J gene: TRBJ2-3; V gene: TRBV20-1
CDR3 DNA: TGTGCCAGCAGCTTGGTGATGGTAGGCGCGCGGGGGGGAAATGAGCAGTTCTTC; CDR3 protein: CASSLVMVGARGGNEQFF; clone size: -; D gene: TRBD2; J gene: TRBJ2-1; V gene: TRBV5-5
CDR3 DNA: TGTGCCAGCAGCTTACGAACAGGCCTTAATTCACCCCTCCACTTT; CDR3 protein: CASSLRTGLNSPLHF; clone size: -; D gene: -; J gene: TRBJ1-6; V gene: TRBV7-2
CDR3 DNA: TGTGCCAGCTCACTAGACTCCGTACAAGAGACCCAGTACTTC; CDR3 protein: CASSLDSVQETQYF; clone size: -; D gene: -; J gene: TRBJ2-5; V gene: TRBV18
CDR3 DNA: TGCAGCGTTACCAGACAGGGGCAAGAGACCCAGTACTTC; CDR3 protein: CSVTRQGQETQYF; clone size: -; D gene: TRBD1; J gene: TRBJ2-5; V gene: TRBV29-1
CDR3 DNA: TGTGCCAGCAGCTTAGGTCGGGCGCAGCGAGGCTACACCTTC; CDR3 protein: CASSLGRAQRGYTF; clone size: -; D gene: -; J gene: TRBJ1-2; V gene: TRBV13
CDR3 DNA: TGTGCCAGCAGTTACTCGATAGCGGGAGAGCAGTACTTC; CDR3 protein: CASSYSIAGEQYF; clone size: -; D gene: TRBD2; J gene: TRBJ2-7; V gene: TRBV6-2/TRBV6-3
CDR3 DNA: TGTGCCAGCAGCGAAGCTGGTTTGGGTGAGCAGTACTTC; CDR3 protein: CASSEAGLGEQYF; clone size: -; D gene: -; J gene: TRBJ2-7; V gene: TRBV5-5
CDR3 DNA: TGCAGTGCTAACCCGGGACAGGGGATCTATGGCTACACCTTC; CDR3 protein: CSANPGQGIYGYTF; clone size: -; D gene: TRBD1; J gene: TRBJ1-2; V gene: TRBV20-1
CDR3 DNA: TGCGCCGGGGAGGGAACTACATGCAATGAGCAGTTCTTC; CDR3 protein: CAGEGTTCNEQFF; clone size: -; D gene: TRBD2; J gene: TRBJ2-1; V gene: TRBV10-1
CDR3 DNA: TGTGCCAGCAGTCCCATTAACAAAAACATTCAGTACTTC; CDR3 protein: CASSPINKNIQYF; clone size: -; D gene: -; J gene: TRBJ2-4; V gene: TRBV12-3/TRBV12-4
CDR3 DNA: TGCAGTGCTTGGACGACCGGAGCCAAAAACATTCAGTACTTC; CDR3 protein: CSAWTTGAKNIQYF; clone size: -; D gene: -; J gene: TRBJ2-4; V gene: TRBV20-1
CDR3 DNA: TGTGCCATCAGTGAGCAAGCGGGAGGGCCCACAGATACGCAGTATTTT; CDR3 protein: CAISEQAGGPTDTQYF; clone size: -; D gene: TRBD2; J gene: TRBJ2-3; V gene: TRBV10-3
CDR3 DNA: TGCAGTGCTAGAGTGCCTCCCTATGGCTACACCTTC; CDR3 protein: CSARVPPYGYTF; clone size: -; D gene: -; J gene: TRBJ1-2; V gene: TRBV20-1
CDR3 DNA: TGTGCCACCAGTGATCGGGACAGGGACACTGAAGCTTTCTTT; CDR3 protein: CATSDRDRDTEAFF; clone size: -; D gene: TRBD1; J gene: TRBJ1-1; V gene: TRBV24-1
CDR3 DNA: TGTGCCAGCAGACGGTGGGAAGGTGAAAAACTGTTTTTT; CDR3 protein: CASRRWEGEKLFF; clone size: few; D gene: -; J gene: TRBJ1-4; V gene: TRBV6-5
CDR3 DNA: TGTGCCAGCAGCTTCGCGGGGGCCTACAATGAGCAGTTCTTC; CDR3 protein: CASSFAGAYNEQFF; clone size: -; D gene: TRBD2; J gene: TRBJ2-1; V gene: TRBV6-2/TRBV6-3
CDR3 DNA: TGTGCCTGGAGCACCAGAATACAGGGGGAGCACACCTTC; CDR3 protein: CAWSTRIQGEHTF; clone size: -; D gene: TRBD1; J gene: TRBJ1-2; V gene: TRBV30
CDR3 DNA: TGTGCCAGCAGTTATGGGGCAGCAAGCACAGATACGCAGTATTTT; CDR3 protein: CASSYGAASTDTQYF; clone size: -; D gene: -; J gene: TRBJ2-3; V gene: TRBV6-2/TRBV6-3
CDR3 DNA: TGCGCCAGCAGCTCGTCTCCCGGGACTAGCGGGACGGGTGAGCAGTTCTTC; CDR3 protein: CASSSSPGTSGTGEQFF; clone size: -; D gene: TRBD2; J gene: TRBJ2-1; V gene: TRBV5-1
CDR3 DNA: TGTGCCAGCACCCGAACAGGGGCCCTCAATCAGCCCCAGCATTTT; CDR3 protein: CASTRTGALNQPQHF; clone size: -; D gene: TRBD1; J gene: TRBJ1-5; V gene: TRBV6-6
CDR3 DNA: TGCAGCGTTGTCGGGGAGCCCAATGAGCAGTTCTTC; CDR3 protein: CSVVGEPNEQFF; clone size: -; D gene: -; J gene: TRBJ2-1; V gene: TRBV29-1
CDR3 DNA: TGCGCCAGCAAAGCGGAACCCGGCACAGATACGCAGTATTTT; CDR3 protein: CASKAEPGTDTQYF; clone size: -; D gene: -; J gene: TRBJ2-3; V gene: TRBV10-2
CDR3 DNA: TGTGCCAGCAGCGTAGTTCCAGGGTCAGATACGCAGTATTTT; CDR3 protein: CASSVVPGSDTQYF; clone size: -; D gene: -; J gene: TRBJ2-3; V gene: TRBV9
CDR3 DNA: TGCGCCAGCAGCTCCGGGACAGGGAAGCTCCAAGAGACCCAGTACTTC; CDR3 protein: CASSSGTGKLQETQYF; clone size: -; D gene: TRBD1; J gene: TRBJ2-5; V gene: TRBV5-1
CDR3 DNA: TGTGCCAGCAACAGGGCGCGGGGCTATGGCTACACCTTC; CDR3 protein: CASNRARGYGYTF; clone size: few; D gene: -; J gene: TRBJ1-2; V gene: TRBV7-9
CDR3 DNA: TGTGCCAGCACCCTGACGGACGCTGCAGCCGAGCAGTACTTC; CDR3 protein: CASTLTDAAAEQYF; clone size: -; D gene: -; J gene: TRBJ2-7; V gene: TRBV7-9
CDR3 DNA: TGTGCCAGCAGCCGACCCAGGACTAGCGGGAGCGCCTCCTACAATGAGCAGTTCTTC; CDR3 protein: CASSRPRTSGSASYNEQFF; clone size: few; D gene: TRBD2; J gene: TRBJ2-1; V gene: TRBV6-1